The following is a T cell receptor (beta chain) sequence with its context. The entry originates in a study of blood T cell repertoires in COVID-19. The germline V gene encodes CDR1 SGHNT and CDR2 YENEEA. Trimming took 5 bases from V and 8 from J; bases not matched to a gene: 9. This CDR3 spans 14 amino acids. Using immunoSEQ multiplex PCR, the repertoire was profiled, and TCRdb retains in-frame clones only, with some absent. The data show some 250,000 clones, with around 80% seen just once and 4.2% held by the top ten. Source material: peripheral blood. The chain uses TRBV11-3 and TRBJ2-1; TRBD2 matches at 7 bases. The TCR originated in a man in his sixties with acute or convalescent COVID-19. The CDR3 region is CASSAGLGRDEQFF. The CDR3 DNA sequence: TGTGCCAGCAGCGCCGGACTAGGGCGGGATGAGCAGTTCTTC.